This TCR beta chain is drawn from a study of blood T cells in healthy people across ages. Primers used in a second PCR of roughly 6 to 12 cycles were a sample-barcoded 5' primer and a J-beta primer mix. TCRdb analysed the 5' RACE reads with MiXCR anew, one entry per CDR3 protein. This sample has approximately 960,000 distinct CDR3 sequences, with 25% to 35% found just once. Details on this clonotype: As yet, its antigen is unknown.

Study-level results: The study found more naive CD4+ cells and higher diversity in long-lived than aged donors.

Trimming removed 6 bases from V and 4 bases from J, with 18 bases in between. Germline CDR1 reads MDHEN; CDR2 reads SYDVKM. The CDR3 is made up of 15 amino acids. This sample was shared with a second study, whose subject was T cells of mothers and their children. As that report states: Each donor was one of three healthy Caucasian mothers or one of their six children. All RNA that had been extracted was used for cDNA synthesis at approximately 1.5 ug per 15 ul. For related and unrelated pairs alike, thymic selection shapes TCR recombination output similarly.

The V call is TRBV28, the J call TRBJ1-1; tentatively, D is TRBD1 (6 bases). Input material: blood. The sequence derives from a woman aged 35 to 49 in good health. Here the CDR3 DNA reads TGTGCCAGCAGGCTGGGACATCAACGATCCACTGAAGCTTTCTTT. Protein: CASRLGHQRSTEAFF.